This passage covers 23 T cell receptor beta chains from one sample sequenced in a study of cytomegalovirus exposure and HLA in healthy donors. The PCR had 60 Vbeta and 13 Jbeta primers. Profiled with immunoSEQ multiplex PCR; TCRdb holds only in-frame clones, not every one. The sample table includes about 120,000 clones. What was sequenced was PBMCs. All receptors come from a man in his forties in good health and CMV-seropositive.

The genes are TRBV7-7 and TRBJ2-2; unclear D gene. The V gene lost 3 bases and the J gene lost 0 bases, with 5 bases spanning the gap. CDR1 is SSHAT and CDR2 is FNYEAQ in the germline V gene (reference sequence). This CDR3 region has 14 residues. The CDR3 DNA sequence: TGTGCCAGCAGCTTCGACACGAACACCGGGGAGCTGTTTTTT. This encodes CASSFDTNTGELFF.

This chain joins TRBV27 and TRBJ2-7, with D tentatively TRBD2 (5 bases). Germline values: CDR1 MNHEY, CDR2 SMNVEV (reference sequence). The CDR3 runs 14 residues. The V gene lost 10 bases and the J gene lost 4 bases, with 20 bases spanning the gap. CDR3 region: CATRGEAGAYEQYF. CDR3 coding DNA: TGTGCCACCAGAGGAGAGGCGGGTGCTTACGAGCAGTACTTC.

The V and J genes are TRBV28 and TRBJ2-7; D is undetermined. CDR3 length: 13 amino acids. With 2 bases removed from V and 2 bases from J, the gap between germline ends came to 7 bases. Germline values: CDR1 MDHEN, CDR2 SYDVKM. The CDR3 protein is CASSLKPAYEQYF. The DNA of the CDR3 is TGTGCCAGCAGTTTAAAACCAGCCTACGAGCAGTACTTC.

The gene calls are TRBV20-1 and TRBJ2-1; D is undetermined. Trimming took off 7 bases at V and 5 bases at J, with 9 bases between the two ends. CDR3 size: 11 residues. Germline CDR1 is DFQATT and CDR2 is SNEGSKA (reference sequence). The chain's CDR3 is CSVGINNEQFF. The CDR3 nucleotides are TGCAGTGTCGGTATCAACAATGAGCAGTTCTTC.

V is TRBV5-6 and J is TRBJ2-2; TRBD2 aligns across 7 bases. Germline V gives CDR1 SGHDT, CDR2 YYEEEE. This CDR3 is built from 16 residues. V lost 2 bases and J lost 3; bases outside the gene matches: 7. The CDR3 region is CASSLPGLWDTGELFF. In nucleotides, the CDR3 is TGTGCCAGCAGCTTACCGGGACTATGGGACACCGGGGAGCTGTTTTTT.

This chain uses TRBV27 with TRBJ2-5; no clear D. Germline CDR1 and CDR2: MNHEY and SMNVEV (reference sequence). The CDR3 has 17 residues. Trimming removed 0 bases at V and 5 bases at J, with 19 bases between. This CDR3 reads CASSLSSDRRLGETQYF. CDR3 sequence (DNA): TGTGCCAGCAGTTTATCCTCTGACCGACGCCTCGGGGAGACCCAGTACTTC.

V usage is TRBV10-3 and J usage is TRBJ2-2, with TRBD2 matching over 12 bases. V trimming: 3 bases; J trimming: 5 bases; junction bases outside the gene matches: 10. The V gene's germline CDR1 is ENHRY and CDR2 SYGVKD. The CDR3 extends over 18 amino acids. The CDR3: CAISDPSGRGGMTGELFF. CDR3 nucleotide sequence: TGTGCCATCAGTGACCCTAGCGGGAGGGGGGGTATGACCGGGGAGCTGTTTTTT.

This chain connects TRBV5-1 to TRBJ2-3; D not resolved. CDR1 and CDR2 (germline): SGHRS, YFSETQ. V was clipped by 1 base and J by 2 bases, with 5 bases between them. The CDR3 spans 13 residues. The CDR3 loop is CASSLQNTDTQYF. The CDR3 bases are TGCGCCAGCAGCTTGCAGAACACAGATACGCAGTATTTT.

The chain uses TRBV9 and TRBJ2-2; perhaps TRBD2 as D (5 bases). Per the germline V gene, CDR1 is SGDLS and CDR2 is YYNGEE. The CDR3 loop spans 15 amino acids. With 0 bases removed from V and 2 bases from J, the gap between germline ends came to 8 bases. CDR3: CASSVEDSNTGELFF. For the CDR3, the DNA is TGTGCCAGCAGCGTAGAGGACTCCAACACCGGGGAGCTGTTTTTT.

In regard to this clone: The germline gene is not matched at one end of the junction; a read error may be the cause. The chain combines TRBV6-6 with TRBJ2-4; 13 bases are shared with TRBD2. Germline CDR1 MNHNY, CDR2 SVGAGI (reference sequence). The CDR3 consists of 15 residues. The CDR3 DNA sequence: TGTGCCAGCAGTTACCCTCCGACTAGCGGGAGGCCGATAAACTTC. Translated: CASSYPPTSGRPINF.

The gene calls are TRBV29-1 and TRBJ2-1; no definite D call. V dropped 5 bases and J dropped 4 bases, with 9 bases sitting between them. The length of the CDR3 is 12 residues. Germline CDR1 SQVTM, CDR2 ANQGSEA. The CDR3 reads CSVLDHYNEQFF. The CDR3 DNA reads TGCAGCGTTCTAGATCATTACAATGAGCAGTTCTTC.

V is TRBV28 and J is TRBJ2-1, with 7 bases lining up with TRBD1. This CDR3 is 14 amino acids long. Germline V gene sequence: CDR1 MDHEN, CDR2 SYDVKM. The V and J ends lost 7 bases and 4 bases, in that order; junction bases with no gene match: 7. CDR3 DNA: TGTGCCAGCAACCCGGGACAGCCATACAATGAGCAGTTCTTC. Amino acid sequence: CASNPGQPYNEQFF.

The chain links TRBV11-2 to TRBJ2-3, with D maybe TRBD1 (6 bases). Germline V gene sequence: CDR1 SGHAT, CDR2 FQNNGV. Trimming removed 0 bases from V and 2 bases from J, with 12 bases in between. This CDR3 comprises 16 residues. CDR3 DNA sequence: TGTGCCAGCAGCTTAGAGAACAGGGAAGACACAGATACGCAGTATTTT. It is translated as CASSLENREDTDTQYF.

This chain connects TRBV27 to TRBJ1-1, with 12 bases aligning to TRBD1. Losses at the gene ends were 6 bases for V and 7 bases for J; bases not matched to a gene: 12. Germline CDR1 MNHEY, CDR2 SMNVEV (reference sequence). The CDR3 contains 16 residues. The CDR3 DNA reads TGTGCCAGCAGGGGGACAGGGGGCGAATTTCTGGGTGAAGCTTTCTTT. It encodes CASRGTGGEFLGEAFF.

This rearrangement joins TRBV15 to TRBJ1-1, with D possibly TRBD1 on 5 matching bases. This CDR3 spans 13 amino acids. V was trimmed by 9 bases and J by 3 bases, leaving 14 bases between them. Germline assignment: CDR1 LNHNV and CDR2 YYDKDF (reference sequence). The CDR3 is CATAPRGDTEAFF. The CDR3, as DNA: TGTGCCACAGCGCCTCGGGGGGACACTGAAGCTTTCTTT.

This chain's CDR3 is CASSWGLAGDEQYF. In nucleotides, the CDR3 is TGTGCCAGCAGTTGGGGACTAGCGGGAGACGAGCAGTACTTC. V usage is TRBV6-6 and J usage is TRBJ2-7, with 14 bases fitting TRBD2. After removal of 4 bases from V and 5 bases from J, the junction contained 1 base not matched to a gene. Germline loops: CDR1 MNHNY, CDR2 SVGAGI (reference sequence). CDR3 length equals 14 residues.

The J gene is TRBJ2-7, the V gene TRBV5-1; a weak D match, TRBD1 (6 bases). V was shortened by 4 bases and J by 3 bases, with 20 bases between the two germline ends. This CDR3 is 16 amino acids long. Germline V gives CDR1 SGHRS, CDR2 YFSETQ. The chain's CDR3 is CASSTYTLGAVYEQYF. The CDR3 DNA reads TGCGCCAGCAGCACCTACACCCTGGGGGCGGTCTACGAGCAGTACTTC.

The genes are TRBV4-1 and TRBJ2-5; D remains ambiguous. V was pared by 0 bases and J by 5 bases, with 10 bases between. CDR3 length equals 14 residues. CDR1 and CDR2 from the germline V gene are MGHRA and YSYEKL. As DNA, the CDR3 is TGCGCCAGCAGCCAAGAGGCCCCGCCGGAGACCCAGTACTTC. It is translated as CASSQEAPPETQYF.

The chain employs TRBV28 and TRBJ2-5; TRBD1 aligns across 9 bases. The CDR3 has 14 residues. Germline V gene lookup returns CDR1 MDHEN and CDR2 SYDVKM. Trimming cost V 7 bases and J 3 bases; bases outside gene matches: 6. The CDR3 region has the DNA TGTGCCAGCATAGATCGGGACAGGGAAGAGACCCAGTACTTC. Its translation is CASIDRDREETQYF.

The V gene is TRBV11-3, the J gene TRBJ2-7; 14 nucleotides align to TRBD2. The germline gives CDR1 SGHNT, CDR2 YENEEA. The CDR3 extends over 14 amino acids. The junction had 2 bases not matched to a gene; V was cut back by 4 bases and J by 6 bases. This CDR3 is CASSSGLAGGEQYF. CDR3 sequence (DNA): TGTGCCAGCAGCTCCGGACTAGCGGGAGGCGAGCAGTACTTC.

CDR3: CASSLVRAGGGNEQFF. The CDR3 DNA sequence: TGTGCCAGCAGCTTAGTTAGAGCGGGAGGGGGCAATGAGCAGTTCTTC. V usage is TRBV11-2 and J usage is TRBJ2-1; TRBD2 agrees at 10 bases. Germline lookup yields CDR1 SGHAT and CDR2 FQNNGV. This CDR3 is 16 amino acids long. V lost 1 base and J lost 6; bases outside the gene matches: 6.

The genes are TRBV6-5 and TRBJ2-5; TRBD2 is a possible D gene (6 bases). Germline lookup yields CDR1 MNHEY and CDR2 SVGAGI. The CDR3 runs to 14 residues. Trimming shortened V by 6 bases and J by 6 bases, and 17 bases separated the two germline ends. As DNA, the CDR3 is TGTGCCAGCAGCTCAAGCCCGGGACTGCAGACCCAGTACTTC. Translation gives CASSSSPGLQTQYF.

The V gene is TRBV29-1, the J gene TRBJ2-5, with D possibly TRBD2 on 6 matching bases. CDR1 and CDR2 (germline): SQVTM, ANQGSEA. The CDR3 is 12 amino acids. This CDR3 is CSHTGTGETQYF. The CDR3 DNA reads TGCAGTCATACTGGGACTGGAGAGACCCAGTACTTC.